This entry concerns a single T cell receptor (beta chain). This entry belongs to a study of T cells expressing NK-cell markers. Study information: It was from sorted CD3+CD56+NKG2C+, CD3+CD56+NKG2C- and CD3+CD56-NKG2C+ T cells that TCR beta repertoires came.

TCRdb re-called the 5' RACE reads, yielding one record per CDR3 amino acid sequence without DNA. Across about 170,000 distinct CDR3 sequences, the top ten clones capture 20% to 25% of the sample. In germline, CDR1 is SGHDN, CDR2 FVKESK. This CDR3 has 15 amino acids. The specimen sequenced was blood T cells: a sorted CD56 or NKG2C T cell subset, CD4+ or CD8+ T cells, or bulk PBMC T cells (not recorded which). This rearrangement joins TRBV14 to TRBJ2-1; TCRdb's D call, TRBD1, is unchecked because there is no DNA. The clonotype originates from a man aged 18-75 years in good health. This CDR3 is CASSQVGTGYNEQFF.